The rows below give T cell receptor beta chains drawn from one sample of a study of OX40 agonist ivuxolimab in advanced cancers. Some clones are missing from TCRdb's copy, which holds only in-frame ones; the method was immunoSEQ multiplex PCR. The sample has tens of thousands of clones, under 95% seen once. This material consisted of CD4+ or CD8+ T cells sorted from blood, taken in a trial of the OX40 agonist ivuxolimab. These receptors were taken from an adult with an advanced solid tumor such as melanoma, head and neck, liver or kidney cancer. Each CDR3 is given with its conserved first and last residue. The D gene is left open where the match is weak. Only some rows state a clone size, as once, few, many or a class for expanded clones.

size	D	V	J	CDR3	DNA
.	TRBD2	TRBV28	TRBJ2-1	CASTFSSSGRTSYNEQFF	TGTGCCAGCACTTTCTCTTCTAGCGGGAGGACCTCCTACAATGAGCAGTTCTTC
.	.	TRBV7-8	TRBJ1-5	CASSFPGVHQPQHF	TGTGCCAGCAGCTTTCCAGGGGTTCATCAGCCCCAGCATTTT
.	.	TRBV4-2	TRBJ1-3	CASSQHWTSGNTIYF	TGTGCCAGCAGCCAACACTGGACCTCTGGAAACACCATATATTTT
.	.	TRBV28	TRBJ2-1	CASSSTTGLHQGLFFNEQFF	TGTGCCAGCAGCTCTACGACGGGACTTCACCAGGGTTTATTCTTCAATGAGCAGTTCTTC
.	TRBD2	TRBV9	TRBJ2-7	CASSPKTGGSYEQYF	TGTGCCAGCAGCCCTAAGACGGGAGGGTCCTACGAGCAGTACTTC
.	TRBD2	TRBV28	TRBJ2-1	CASSLVGLAGGYNEQFF	TGTGCCAGCAGTTTGGTAGGACTAGCGGGGGGATACAATGAGCAGTTCTTC
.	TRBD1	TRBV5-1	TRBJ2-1	CASSLAEGALYNEQFF	TGCGCCAGCAGCTTGGCTGAGGGGGCGCTCTACAATGAGCAGTTCTTC
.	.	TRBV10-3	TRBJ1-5	CAISESESGNQPQHF	TGTGCCATCAGTGAGTCCGAATCGGGCAATCAGCCCCAGCATTTT
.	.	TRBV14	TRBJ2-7	CASSQGAYEQYF	TGTGCCAGCAGCCAGGGGGCCTACGAGCAGTACTTC
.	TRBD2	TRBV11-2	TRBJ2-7	CASSFSWEGRAYEQYF	TGTGCCAGCAGCTTCTCATGGGAGGGTCGGGCATACGAGCAGTACTTC
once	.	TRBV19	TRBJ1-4	CASRDKDATNEKLFF	TGTGCCAGCCGGGACAAGGATGCAACTAATGAAAAACTGTTTTTT
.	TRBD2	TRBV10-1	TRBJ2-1	CASSEGTSGLNEQFF	TGCGCCAGCAGTGAGGGGACTAGCGGTTTGAATGAGCAGTTCTTC
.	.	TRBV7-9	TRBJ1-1	CASSLVRGNTEAFF	TGTGCCAGCAGCTTAGTCAGGGGCAACACTGAAGCTTTCTTT
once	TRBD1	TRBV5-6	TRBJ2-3	CASSLDQGEPADTQYF	TGTGCCAGCAGCTTGGACCAGGGGGAACCCGCAGATACGCAGTATTTT
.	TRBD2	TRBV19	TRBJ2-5	CASRLAGGRQETQYF	TGTGCCAGTAGACTAGCGGGAGGGCGTCAAGAGACCCAGTACTTC
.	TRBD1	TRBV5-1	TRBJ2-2	CASRDLLGQGSTGELFF	TGCGCCAGCAGGGACCTTTTAGGACAGGGGTCCACCGGGGAGCTGTTTTTT
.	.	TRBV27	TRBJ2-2	CASSPRAGIPTGELFF	TGTGCCAGCAGTCCCCGGGCGGGTATACCAACCGGGGAGCTGTTTTTT
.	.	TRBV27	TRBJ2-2	CASRLDNTGELFF	TGTGCCAGCAGATTAGATAACACCGGGGAGCTGTTTTTT
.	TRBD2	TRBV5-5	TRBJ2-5	CASSLEAGGEVETQYF	TGTGCCAGCAGCTTGGAGGCGGGAGGGGAAGTGGAGACCCAGTACTTC
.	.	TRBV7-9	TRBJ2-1	CASSFARGKYNEQFF	TGTGCCAGCAGCTTTGCACGGGGCAAATACAATGAGCAGTTCTTC
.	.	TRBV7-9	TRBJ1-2	CASSLGALDMIYGYTF	TGTGCCAGCAGCTTAGGGGCCCTGGACATGATCTATGGCTACACCTTC